The entry below describes one T cell receptor (beta chain). This CDR3 has 13 residues. The record originates from a study of PD-L1 blockade in urothelial cancer. Looking at the study overall: About 85% of the 29 patients were men whose urothelial cancer was bladder-origin. Each participant's history included 0 to 3 prior chemotherapy regimens. Counts from blood samples showed a median of roughly 140,000 T cells.

Time point meaning: peripheral blood 6 weeks after treatment start. Urothelial carcinoma, locally advanced or metastatic, affected the patients. Repertoires were generated with immunoSEQ multiplex PCR, while TCRdb's copy carries only in-frame clones and drops some. The sample lists 100,000 to 150,000 clones; 86% were seen once. The input for sequencing was PBMCs, taken around atezolizumab (anti-PD-L1) treatment. The source of this sequence is a man aged 45-65 years with urothelial cancer. V usage is TRBV21-1 and J usage is TRBJ2-7; the DNA was not used to check the table's D call, TRBD1. TRBV21-1 is a pseudogene locus. The chain's CDR3 is CASIPLRTYEQYF. The CDR3 DNA reads TGTGCCAGCATCCCCCTCAGAACCTACGAGCAGTACTTC.